This T cell receptor (beta chain) was sequenced for a study of Graves' ophthalmopathy and Graves' hyperthyroidism (dated by TCRdb to 2016 to 2019). Regarding the study in general: Peripheral blood samples were taken at the time of initial diagnosis, before any treatment was given. The study used TCR beta repertoire signatures to distinguish Graves' ophthalmopathy from Graves' hyperthyroidism and to predict progression to ophthalmopathy. In total, around 140 blood samples were TCR-sequenced: approximately 42 ophthalmopathy, 80 or so hyperthyroidism and roughly 17 hyperthyroidism-to-ophthalmopathy patients. To explore V-J signatures that separate ophthalmopathy from hyperthyroidism, a discovery set of 100 patients was enrolled, consisting of about 45 with ophthalmopathy and some 59 with stable hyperthyroidism. For independent validation, a separate cohort was made up of approximately 19 hyperthyroidism patients plus 17 patients who later progressed from hyperthyroidism to ophthalmopathy. In about six hyperthyroidism patients, T-cell repertoires of thyroid tissue and blood were compared. Once sampling was done, hyperthyroidism patients were given methimazole at a starting dose of 30 mg daily, while ophthalmopathy patients were given high-dose intravenous methylprednisolone. The 75 to 100 discovery patients were divided at random into training and test sets in a 7:3 ratio.

Hyperthyroidism was defined as stable when no progression to ophthalmopathy occurred within 18 months of follow-up. Hyperthyroidism patients were newly diagnosed, were aged 18 to 65 years, and had a disease duration under 2 months. Patients with other autoimmune diseases, uncontrolled infections, pregnancy or lactation were excluded from the study. Diagnosis relied on clinical symptoms, serum thyroxine, TRAb, thyroid ultrasound and orbital computed tomography. Using Ficoll-Paque density gradient centrifugation, PBMCs were isolated from less than 11 ml of fresh peripheral blood. Total RNA was extracted with Trizol reagent and quality-checked on an Agilent 2100 Bioanalyzer. This clonotype was recorded a few times. Its antigen is still unknown. No much larger clone exists at a distance of one base, and base qualities are not known. For repertoire sequencing, the TCR beta CDR3 regions were amplified from RNA transcripts. HTBI primers and the Qiagen OneStep RT-PCR kit were used in a first-round RT-PCR, which was followed by a second-round multiplex PCR, size selection and purification. Libraries were sequenced paired-end with 100 bp reads on an Illumina HiSeq2000. Under the source paper's analysis protocol: SOAPnuke was used to process the reads, throwing out any read that had adapters, had uncalled bases, had a mean Phred below 15, or lacked an exact constant-primer or identifier match. COPE v1.2.5 was used to merge the high-quality paired reads. Each unique nucleotide sequence was treated as a clonotype, and MiTCR v1.1 was used to align the clonotypes to the IMGT TRB V, D and J references. The analysis was limited to V-J combinations with a frequency above 0.0001, which together covered approximately 99% of repertoires. A TCR clonal expansion and chaos score per V-J combination was defined as the ratio of F50 clonal expansion to chaos observed in the TCRdist matrix. Welch's t-statistics and random forest were used to narrow the features down to more than 10 V-J combinations, which were then fed into a naive Bayes classifier. Thyroid-blood repertoire similarity was quantified with the Morisita-Horn index. TCRdb redid the processing of the public reads, applying fastp at Q25 and MiXCR, and retained in-frame beta chains. Every CDR3 protein is listed once, alongside the most common genes and DNA of its rows. The V and J calls reflect TCRdb's pipeline rather than the authors' work. Here the sample has approximately 380,000 distinct CDR3 sequences; around 21% occur a single time. The top ten constitute approximately 3.2% of the sample.

V loses 6 bases of germline sequence and J loses 7 bases, and the interval between the two ends is 21 bases. The CDR3 starts with the cysteine, ends with the phenylalanine, and has 15 residues. Here the CDR3 DNA is all that survives: 45 bases in frame from base 1. Overall study results and their limits: Most expanded thyroid clonotypes with frequency above 0.001 were also detected in blood, suggesting blood repertoires may reflect the thyroid immune response. In cross-validation, the 13-signature model distinguished ophthalmopathy from stable hyperthyroidism with just over 85% sensitivity and about 81% specificity, and in the test set the corresponding values were approximately 80% and 75%. In validation, the model predicted ophthalmopathy progression with about 71% sensitivity and roughly 72% specificity; approximately 12 predicted patients were CT-confirmed with GO in a median of 6.5 months. No statistical method was used to predetermine the sample size, and group allocation was not hidden from the investigators.

This sequence originates from a woman aged 18-30 years with stable Graves' hyperthyroidism. Donor details come from another sample of the same person, matched by shared clones. The chain is encoded by TRBV12-3 or TRBV12-4 joined to TRBJ2-5; possibly the D gene is TRBD2, per 6 matching bases. Input material: peripheral blood. In nucleotides, the sequence is TGTGCCAGCAGCCGCACGCAGGGAGGATTTGGGACCCAGTACTTC. Its translation reads: CASSRTQGGFGTQYF.